This is a list of T cell receptor beta chains from one sample in a study of cytomegalovirus exposure and HLA in healthy donors. The method was immunoSEQ multiplex PCR; TCRdb's version includes in-frame clones alone and lacks a portion of them. The table records 50,000 to 75,000 clones, roughly 77% of them present only once. Sequenced input: PBMCs. The source of these receptors is a man between 25 and 39 years old in good health and CMV-seropositive. CDR3s include the opening cysteine and the closing phenylalanine or tryptophan. D genes are given only for firm matches. Size is omitted from some rows. Given values are once, few, many or a class for expanded clones.

>.|TRBV7-6|TRBJ2-7|.
TGTGCCAGCAGCCTCGACGGGACTTTTACCTACGAGCAGTACTTC
CASSLDGTFTYEQYF
>.|TRBV25-1|TRBJ1-5|.
TGTGCCAGCAGTGGCAACAGGGTACCCATCAATCAGCCCCAGCATTTT
CASSGNRVPINQPQHF
>few|TRBV2|TRBJ2-2|.
TGTGCCAGCAGTGAAGGTGGAAGGGGCACCGGGGAGCTGTTTTTT
CASSEGGRGTGELFF
>.|TRBV7-9|TRBJ1-5|TRBD1
TGTGCCAGCAGCTCCCCGGGAGGGACAGATAGCAATCAGCCCCAGCATTTT
CASSSPGGTDSNQPQHF
>.|TRBV5-4|TRBJ1-4|TRBD1
TGTGCCAGCAGCTGGACAGGGGGGGAAAAACTGTTTTTT
CASSWTGGEKLFF
>.|TRBV11-1|TRBJ1-5|TRBD1
TGTGCCAGCAGCTTCGAGGTAAGGGGGCGAGGGAATCAGCCCCAGCATTTT
CASSFEVRGRGNQPQHF
>.|TRBV19|TRBJ2-7|.
TGTGCCAGTAGTATAGCGCCTACACAGGACTACGAGCAGTACTTC
CASSIAPTQDYEQYF
>.|TRBV29-1|TRBJ1-1|.
TGCAGCGTTGTGGTACAGGGTGGGACTGAAGCTTTCTTT
CSVVVQGGTEAFF
>.|TRBV6-6|TRBJ1-1|.
TGTGCCAGCTTTGGTAATTTTGAGAGAAACACTGAAGCTTTCTTT
CASFGNFERNTEAFF
>few|TRBV5-1|TRBJ1-4|.
TGCGCCAGCAGCTTGGCCCCACAGGGAACCGGGGAAAAACTGTTTTTT
CASSLAPQGTGEKLFF
>.|TRBV28|TRBJ2-7|TRBD1
TGTGCCAGCAGTTTTAAACAGGGGGCCTACGAGCAGTACTTC
CASSFKQGAYEQYF
>.|TRBV7-8|TRBJ2-3|TRBD2
TGTGCCAGCAGCCCGGGGACTAGCGGGGGGTTAACCGATACGCAGTATTTT
CASSPGTSGGLTDTQYF
>.|TRBV6-7|TRBJ1-4|TRBD1
TGTGCCAGCAGTACCACAGGGGCGACGAGTGAAAAACTGTTTTTT
CASSTTGATSEKLFF
>few|TRBV7-8|TRBJ1-6|.
TGTGCCAGCAGCTTAGACAGGAACAATTCACCCCTCCACTTT
CASSLDRNNSPLHF
>.|TRBV7-9|TRBJ2-2|TRBD1
TGTTCCAGCAGCCTTTCAGGGGGCCTGAACACCGGGGAGCTGTTTTTT
CSSSLSGGLNTGELFF
>.|TRBV4-1|TRBJ2-1|TRBD2
TGCGCCAGCAGCCAAGGGGGGGGGTGGACTAGCGGCGTGAGCTCCTACAATGAGCAGTTCTTC
CASSQGGGWTSGVSSYNEQFF
>.|TRBV28|TRBJ1-2|.
TGTGCCAGCAGTAGAACAGGGCTCGGCTACACCTTC
CASSRTGLGYTF
>.|TRBV30|TRBJ1-1|.
TGTGCCTGGCGAGGCTCGGGGACTGAAGCTTTCTTT
CAWRGSGTEAFF
>.|TRBV4-1|TRBJ2-3|TRBD2
TGCGCCAGCAGCCCCCGACTAGCGGGGGGCGGCACAGATACGCAGTATTTT
CASSPRLAGGGTDTQYF
>.|TRBV28|TRBJ2-2|TRBD1
TGTGCCAGCAACCCCGACAGGGGCAACACCGGGGAGCTGTTTTTT
CASNPDRGNTGELFF
>.|TRBV11-2|TRBJ1-3|.
TGTGCCAGCAGCTTAATCCCCGGGAGTAACTCTGGAAACACCATATATTTT
CASSLIPGSNSGNTIYF
>.|TRBV5-1|TRBJ1-3|.
TGCGCCAGCAGCTTGAATACGGCTGGAAACACCATATATTTT
CASSLNTAGNTIYF
>.|TRBV5-6|TRBJ2-2|.
TGTGCCAGCAGCTTCTGGCAGGGTGCCGGGGAGCTGTTTTTT
CASSFWQGAGELFF
>.|TRBV9|TRBJ2-2|TRBD1
TGTGCCAGCAGCGCATTCGGGACAGTGAACACCGGGGAGCTGTTTTTT
CASSAFGTVNTGELFF
>.|TRBV4-2|TRBJ2-3|.
TGTGCCAGCAGCCAAGATCTTCGGGGAACAGATACGCAGTATTTT
CASSQDLRGTDTQYF
>.|TRBV4-1|TRBJ1-6|.
TGCGCCAGCAGCCAAGACAGGGGATGGTCACCCCTCCACTTT
CASSQDRGWSPLHF
>.|TRBV6-1|TRBJ1-1|TRBD1
TGTGCCAGCAGCCTGACAGGGTCGCGGACTGAAGCTTTCTTT
CASSLTGSRTEAFF
>.|TRBV5-4|TRBJ2-3|.
TGTGCCAGCAGCTTTCAGGGATCAGATACGCAGTATTTT
CASSFQGSDTQYF
>.|TRBV15|TRBJ1-2|.
TGTGCCACCAGCAGAGACAGGGGTTCAAAGGGCTACACCTTC
CATSRDRGSKGYTF
>few|TRBV25-1|TRBJ1-5|TRBD1
TGTGCCAGCAGTGAATTGTCGACAGGGGGCTCCAATCAGCCCCAGCATTTT
CASSELSTGGSNQPQHF
>.|TRBV7-8|TRBJ1-2|TRBD1
TGTGCCAGCAGCACCGGGACAGGGGGCCGCTATGGCTACACCTTC
CASSTGTGGRYGYTF
>.|TRBV9|TRBJ1-1|.
TGTGCCAGCAGCGGTACACAGTTGAACACTGAAGCTTTCTTT
CASSGTQLNTEAFF
>.|TRBV30|TRBJ2-7|.
TGTGCCTGGAGTGTACCCGGCGGCGGATCCTACGAGCAGTACTTC
CAWSVPGGGSYEQYF
>.|TRBV5-1|TRBJ2-7|TRBD2
TGCGCCAGCAGCACCCAACCAGGGAGGGGCTACGAGCAGTACTTC
CASSTQPGRGYEQYF
>once|TRBV4-3|TRBJ2-3|TRBD2
TGCGCCAGCAGCCAAGATCAAGCGGGGGGACCAGATACGCAGTATTTT
CASSQDQAGGPDTQYF
>.|TRBV7-2|TRBJ2-5|TRBD2
TGTGCCAGCAGCTTACTCGCGGGGGGGGCCGGGGAGACCCAGTACTTC
CASSLLAGGAGETQYF
>.|TRBV29-1|TRBJ2-5|TRBD2
TGCAGCGTTGTAGCGGGGGGGCTGGAGACCCAGTACTTC
CSVVAGGLETQYF
>few|TRBV10-3|TRBJ1-5|.
TGTGCCATCAGTGATCAGGTAAATCAGCCCCAGCATTTT
CAISDQVNQPQHF
>.|TRBV28|TRBJ1-2|.
TGTGCCAGCAGTTTAATGTCGGACAATCAACGCCATAACTATGGCTACACCTTC
CASSLMSDNQRHNYGYTF
>.|TRBV7-9|TRBJ1-2|TRBD1
TGTGCCAGCAGCCAGACAGGGCTAAACTATGGCTACACCTTC
CASSQTGLNYGYTF
>.|TRBV12-2|TRBJ2-7|.
TGTGCAAGTCGCTTAACCCGGACAGGGCCCTGCTACGAGCAGTACTTC
CASRLTRTGPCYEQYF
>.|TRBV6-6|TRBJ1-1|TRBD1
TGTGCCAGCAGCGGGACAGGGCGGACTGAAGCTTTCTTT
CASSGTGRTEAFF
>few|TRBV6-5|TRBJ1-2|TRBD1
TGTGCCAGCAGTCTAACAGGGGGCCTTAACTATGGCTACACCTTC
CASSLTGGLNYGYTF
>.|TRBV4-3|TRBJ2-5|.
TGCGCCAGCAGCTCGGGCAACCGACGGGGAGAGACCCAGTACTTC
CASSSGNRRGETQYF
>few|TRBV7-8|TRBJ2-3|TRBD2
TGTGCCAGCAGCTTGACTAGCATTCCAGATACGCAGTATTTT
CASSLTSIPDTQYF
>.|TRBV10-3|TRBJ2-5|TRBD1
TGTGCCAGCTCTCCCCGGGACAGGAGACAAGAGACCCAGTACTTC
CASSPRDRRQETQYF
>.|TRBV7-2|TRBJ2-7|.
TGTGCCAGCAGCTTGGACAGTTCCTACGAGCAGTACTTC
CASSLDSSYEQYF
>.|TRBV6-5|TRBJ2-7|TRBD1
TGTGCCAGCCGCGGGACAGGGGGTCGGGAGCAGTACTTC
CASRGTGGREQYF
>few|TRBV5-4|TRBJ1-3|.
TGTGCCAGCAGCTTGGATCCGTCTGGAAACACCATATATTTT
CASSLDPSGNTIYF